This T cell receptor beta chain appears in the sequencing data of a study of T cell changes during pregnancy in multiple sclerosis. This clone was seen once. Produced via immunoSEQ multiplex PCR; TCRdb's table is partial and in-frame only. The table shows around 80,000 clones, with 92% occurring only once. The sequencing here drew on peripheral blood, taken before pregnancy. This clonotype originated in a female donor with multiple sclerosis, enrolled in a pregnancy study.

The CDR3 here is CAGTGSTTDTQYF. DNA of the CDR3: TGTGCCGGAACAGGGAGTACGACAGATACGCAGTATTTT. The chain employs TRBV30 and TRBJ2-3, with D maybe TRBD1 (6 bases). Trimming shortened V by 8 bases and J by 3 bases, and 15 bases separated the two germline ends. The CDR3 extends over 13 amino acids. CDR1 is GTSNPN and CDR2 is SVGIG in the germline V gene (reference sequence). Combining the CDR3 with reference TRBV30 and TRBJ2-3 gives the whole variable domain SQTIHQWPATLVQPVGSPLSLECTVEGTSNPNLYWYRQAAGRGLQLLFYSVGIGQISSEVPQNLSASRPQDRQFILSSKKLLLSDSGFYLCAGTGSTTDTQYFGPGTRLTVL.